Each of the 17 T cell receptor beta chains below was sequenced from the same sample in a study of PD-L1 blockade in urothelial cancer. Data came from immunoSEQ multiplex PCR; TCRdb stores just in-frame clones and leaves some out. The table has some 110,000 clones, approximately 90% seen once. Indicated time point: peripheral blood 6 weeks after treatment start. The sequencing here drew on PBMCs, taken around atezolizumab (anti-PD-L1) treatment. The receptors were gathered from a man between 60 and 75 years old with urothelial cancer.

The chain is built from TRBV12-5 and TRBJ1-2; 10 bases line up with TRBD1. This CDR3 is 16 amino acids long. Germline CDR1 LGHNT, CDR2 FRNRAP. J lost 6 bases, V lost 3 bases, and 10 bases had no gene match. The CDR3 coding sequence is TGTGCTAGTGGTTTCAGCGGGACAGGGGATGGAGATGGCTACACCTTC. It is translated as CASGFSGTGDGDGYTF.

DNA for the CDR3: TGTGCCAGCAGAGCCACAGGGAACCTCTACGAGCAGTACTTC. This encodes CASRATGNLYEQYF. The V and J genes are TRBV6-1 and TRBJ2-7, with D possibly being TRBD1 (6 bases). Germline lookup yields CDR1 MNHNS and CDR2 SASEGT. V lost 6 bases and J 3 bases, leaving 15 bases between the germline ends. The CDR3 totals 14 residues.

This clone was picked up a small number of times. A read error may account for a junction end that differs from germline. The V call is TRBV15, the J call TRBJ1-5; D unresolved. CDR1 is LNHNV and CDR2 is YYDKDF in the germline V gene (reference sequence). This CDR3 has 14 residues. CDR3 amino acids: CATSRDNSHQPQHF. The CDR3 DNA is TGTGCCACCAGCAGAGATAATAGCCATCAGCCCCAGCATTTT.

V and J are TRBV5-8 and TRBJ1-1; D call uncertain. The germline V and J ends were trimmed by 2 bases and 4 bases, with 9 bases remaining between them. Germline V gives CDR1 SGHTS, CDR2 YDEGEE. The CDR3 is made up of 13 amino acids. The CDR3 is CASSLSGGTEAFF. CDR3 DNA sequence: TGTGCCAGCAGCTTATCCGGCGGCACTGAAGCTTTCTTT.

The genes are TRBV7-9 and TRBJ1-3; D gene ambiguous. This CDR3 is built from 19 residues. Per the germline V gene, CDR1 is SEHNR and CDR2 is FQNEAQ (reference sequence). Trimming cost V 5 bases and J 4 bases, with 27 bases left between them. The CDR3 reads CASSPLLLEGKERGNTIYF. As DNA, the CDR3 is TGTGCCAGCAGCCCATTACTTCTTGAGGGTAAAGAAAGAGGAAACACCATATATTTT.

The chain couples TRBV5-1 to TRBJ2-1, with 7 nucleotides matching TRBD1. J gave up 7 bases and V 3 bases, and 7 bases lay outside the gene matches. Per germline, CDR1 SGHRS and CDR2 YFSETQ. The CDR3 is 14 amino acids. CDR3 sequence reads: CASSSTTGMNEQFF. Here the CDR3 DNA reads TGCGCCAGCAGCTCGACGACAGGGATGAATGAGCAGTTCTTC.

V is TRBV28 and J is TRBJ1-5; D may be TRBD1 (5 bases). The V gene lost 9 bases and the J gene lost 3 bases, with 12 bases spanning the gap. This CDR3 is 13 amino acids long. Looked up from germline, CDR1 is MDHEN and CDR2 is SYDVKM. CDR3: CASRGGNNQPQHF. The CDR3 DNA reads as TGTGCCAGTCGGGGCGGGAACAATCAGCCCCAGCATTTT.

V gene TRBV6-7 combines with J gene TRBJ2-4, with 12 bases matching TRBD1. TRBV6-7 is recorded as an ORF, its role being uncertain. The V and J ends lost 4 bases and 1 base, in that order; junction bases with no gene match: 5. This CDR3 has 17 amino acids. CDR3 loop: CASSSAGQGAAKNIQYF. CDR3 in DNA: TGTGCCAGCAGTTCAGCGGGACAGGGGGCTGCCAAAAACATTCAGTACTTC.

The J gene is TRBJ2-5, the V gene TRBV4-3, with unresolved D. The V end lost 1 base, the J end lost 0 bases, and 6 bases lay between the germline ends. The V gene's germline CDR1 is LGHNA and CDR2 YSLEER. This CDR3 has 14 amino acids. CDR3 nucleotides: TGCGCCAGCAGCCAAGCCCAGTACCAAGAGACCCAGTACTTC. Protein sequence: CASSQAQYQETQYF.

J is TRBJ2-5 and V is TRBV5-4; D is unresolved. Germline V gives CDR1 SGHNT, CDR2 YYREEE (reference sequence). This CDR3 has 13 residues. Between the trimmed V and J ends, which lost 1 base and 4 bases, there was a span of 8 bases. The CDR3 DNA sequence: TGTGCCAGCAGCTTGAACGCGCGAGAGACCCAGTACTTC. It is translated as CASSLNARETQYF.

This chain joins TRBV29-1 and TRBJ2-3, with D hard to call. The V gene's germline CDR1 is SQVTM and CDR2 ANQGSEA. V lost 4 bases, J lost 6 bases, and 5 bases lay in between. The CDR3 runs to 10 residues. This CDR3 is CSVGGDTQYF. Written as DNA, the CDR3 is TGCAGCGTTGGAGGTGATACGCAGTATTTT.

This chain joins TRBV6-6 and TRBJ2-3; no clear D gene. Germline loops: CDR1 MNHNY, CDR2 SVGAGI (reference sequence). This CDR3 contains 15 residues. The V gene lost 0 bases and the J gene lost 1 base, with 8 bases spanning the gap. DNA of the CDR3: TGTGCCAGCAGTTACTCCTTAGCCGGCACAGATACGCAGTATTTT. This gives the protein CASSYSLAGTDTQYF.

This clone was detected a few times. This chain uses TRBV11-1 with TRBJ2-3; 8 nucleotides match TRBD2. CDR1 and CDR2 (germline): SGHAT, FQDESV (reference sequence). V lost 6 bases to trimming and J lost 0 bases; unmatched junction nucleotides: 14. The CDR3 consists of 18 residues. This CDR3 is CASRPSLLAEPSTDTQYF. CDR3 DNA: TGTGCCAGCAGACCCAGCCTACTAGCGGAGCCGAGCACAGATACGCAGTATTTT.

The chain has TRBV5-1 and TRBJ2-5; a weak D match, TRBD2 (6 bases). Germline-derived CDR1 and CDR2 are SGHRS and YFSETQ. V was trimmed by 6 bases and J by 5 bases, leaving 23 bases between them. The CDR3 is 16 amino acids. In nucleotides, the CDR3 is TGCGCCAGCACCGGGGGAGATAGCGGAGCTACTGAGACCCAGTACTTC. As protein: CASTGGDSGATETQYF.

The rearrangement links TRBV7-8 to TRBJ1-2; D gene ambiguous. Trimming removed 1 base at V and 4 bases at J, with 13 bases between. The CDR3 runs to 15 residues. The germline CDR1 and CDR2 sequences are SGHVS and FQNEAQ. CDR3: CASSLVRTGVYGYTF. The CDR3, as DNA: TGTGCCAGCAGCTTAGTTCGGACGGGAGTCTATGGCTACACCTTC.

The V gene is TRBV11-2, the J gene TRBJ1-1; no clear D gene. CDR3 length: 11 residues. With 4 bases removed from V and 7 bases from J, the gap between germline ends came to 7 bases. CDR1 SGHAT and CDR2 FQNNGV come from the germline V gene. CDR3 in amino acids: CASSSLVEAFF. DNA for the CDR3: TGTGCCAGCAGCTCCCTCGTTGAAGCTTTCTTT.

V gene TRBV7-6 combines with J gene TRBJ1-3; 10 bases are shared with TRBD1. The CDR3 extends over 16 amino acids. From germline, CDR1 is SGHVS and CDR2 FNYEAQ. The junction had 8 bases not matched to a gene; V was cut back by 5 bases and J by 4 bases. The CDR3 is CASSLMTGGTGNTIYF. The CDR3 DNA follows: TGTGCCAGCAGCCTGATGACAGGGGGCACCGGAAACACCATATATTTT.